The present T cell receptor (beta chain) was sequenced within a study of blood T cell repertoires in COVID-19 (dated by TCRdb to the early 2020s). At the level of the whole study: The collaborator samples originated in the United States, Italy and Spain and spanned the acute and convalescent phases of COVID-19. The dataset comprised deeply sampled blood TCRbeta repertoires from subjects exposed to, actively infected with, or recovered from COVID-19. The prospective study material was composed of cDNA or gDNA derived from T cells, B-cell-depleted T cells, or PBMCs. Where available, HLA class I and class II types were taken from metadata supplied by the sample provider and were not determined by assay-based typing. Sample metadata almost always included a de-identified subject ID, COVID-19 status, age in years and sex. The repertoires were released in a freely available public database intended as a resource for research on the immune response to SARS-CoV-2. Samples were obtained from the ongoing ImmuneRACE study (first 160 participants) and from roughly 1,300 subjects provided by 6 global collaborators.

There are 16 amino acids in the CDR3, from cysteine to phenylalanine inclusive. CDR3 DNA is the only sequence kept; it has 48 bases, read in frame from the first base. Relative to germline, V is 3 bases shorter and J is 0 bases shorter, with 11 bases between their ends. CDR1 and CDR2 were assigned from the germline V gene (reference sequence) as MNHEY and SMNVEV. In the prospective study, participants were about 18 to 89 years old, resided in 24 geographic areas of the United States, and were enrolled through a virtual design. Cohort assignment in the prospective study relied on participant-reported clinical history from a screening survey and a study questionnaire. Recovered participants in ImmuneRACE Cohort 3 were defined by two consecutive negative NP/OP PCR tests, clearance by a healthcare professional, or resolution of symptoms. Mobile phlebotomists in the prospective study collected whole blood, serum and a nasopharyngeal or oropharyngeal swab from every participant. Additional blood draws and questionnaires over a 2-month period could optionally be provided by prospective study participants. Blood samples from the prospective study were shipped frozen or at room temperature prior to DNA extraction.

Of note for this clone: Its antigen is still unknown. The input lacks base qualities; no much larger clone sits a single base away.

Here is what the overall study found, with its caveats: The quantity of clinical and demographic metadata differed by source and by participant and was supplied without curation.

TCRbeta CDR3 regions were amplified from genomic DNA by means of the immunoSEQ Assay, a bias-controlled multiplex PCR. The original methods were these. Within the assay, amplification of reference gene primers was used to estimate how many nucleated cells each sample contained. To quantify the absolute abundance of each unique TCRbeta CDR3 rearrangement, sequence reads were collapsed and filtered. For each sample, productive Simpson clonality was calculated as the square root of Simpson's diversity index across productive rearrangements. This is the immuneACCESS table as TCRdb keeps it, with only in-frame sequences that have V and J called. A part of the clones is gone; compared with another copy, unresolved V genes explain less than half, and the rest is unexplained. V, J and clone size were drawn from that table, and D and trimming were deduced from the DNA. The sample has more than 300,000 clones on record, roughly 91% of them singletons. The ten most abundant clones make up over 8.5% of the sample.

This sequence uses TRBV27 and TRBJ1-4; a weak D assignment points to TRBD1 (6 bases agree). Source material: PBMCs or T cells enriched from blood (not recorded which). This TCR came from a woman under 40 who had recovered from COVID-19. The CDR3 region reads CASSFTRGATNEKLFF. DNA sequence: TGTGCCAGCAGTTTCACCAGGGGCGCAACTAATGAAAAACTGTTTTTT.